This T cell receptor (beta chain) derives from a study of T cell responses to AZD1222 COVID-19 vaccine. Profiling relied on immunoSEQ multiplex PCR, and the TCRdb table lists in-frame clones only, not all of them. The sample carries approximately 97,000 clones, around 83% recorded once. This CDR3 contains 14 residues. Trimming at V came to 6 bases and at J to 2 bases, leaving 4 bases not matched to a gene. Germline V gives CDR1 MNHEY, CDR2 SVGAGI. The chain uses TRBV6-5 and TRBJ1-1; 9 bases line up with TRBD1. This specimen consisted of peripheral blood, obtained on day 0 of AZD1222 vaccination. This receptor was taken from an adult in good health. CDR3 region: CASRETGGNTEAFF. The CDR3 bases are TGTGCCAGCAGGGAGACAGGGGGAAACACTGAAGCTTTCTTT.